The text below deals with one TCR beta chain. The antigen is undetermined. This record comes from a study of shared clonotypes between healthy human individuals. Germline CDR1 ENHRY, CDR2 SYGVKD. Germline trimming cut 2 bases from V and 0 bases from J; bases unmatched to any gene: 9. This CDR3 comprises 18 residues. Profiled with immunoSEQ multiplex PCR; TCRdb holds only in-frame clones, not every one. This table has 2 million to 2.5 million clones, 90% to 95% appearing once. Study-wide results and limits: The study found about 4.6% of naive CD4 clonotypes shared across four donors. The diversity represented, both genetic and in exposure history, was limited by few donors. Rarefaction exposed incomplete sorted-subset sequencing despite large depth.

The sample taken for sequencing was naive CD4+ T cells sorted from blood. Sample subset: CD45RA+ positively selected. J is TRBJ2-2 and V is TRBV10-3; 7 bases are a match to TRBD1. This TCR was sampled from a man aged 18-30 years in good health. CDR3 nucleotide sequence: TGTGCCATCAGTGAGCCGCCAGGGGGTGACGCGAACACCGGGGAGCTGTTTTTT. It yields the protein CAISEPPGGDANTGELFF.